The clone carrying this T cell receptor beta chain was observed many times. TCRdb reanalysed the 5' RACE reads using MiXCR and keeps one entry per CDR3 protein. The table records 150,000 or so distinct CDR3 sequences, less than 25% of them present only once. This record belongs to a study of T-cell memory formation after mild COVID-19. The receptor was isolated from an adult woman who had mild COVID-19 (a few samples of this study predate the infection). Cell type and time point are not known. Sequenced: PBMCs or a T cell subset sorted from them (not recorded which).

CDR3 protein: CASSQGLASTYEQYF. In DNA form, the CDR3 reads TGCGCCAGCAGCCAAGGACTAGCGAGCACCTACGAGCAGTACTTC. V gene TRBV4-3 combines with J gene TRBJ2-7; 8 nucleotides align to TRBD2. Germline V gives CDR1 LGHNA, CDR2 YSLEER. Unmatched junction bases numbered 4, after V lost 1 base and J lost 2 bases. The CDR3 loop spans 15 amino acids.